This TCR beta chain is drawn from a study of blood T cell repertoires in COVID-19. About this clone itself: One junction end does not reproduce the germline sequence, and a read error may be involved.

This CDR3 spans 17 amino acids. Germline V gene sequence: CDR1 SSHAT, CDR2 FNYEAQ (reference sequence). Sequencing was performed with immunoSEQ multiplex PCR; in TCRdb, only in-frame clones are kept and a portion is missing. The sample holds tens of thousands of clones, 80% to 90% seen once. The TCR sequence derives from a man aged 50-60 years with COVID-19, enrolled during active disease. The V and J genes are TRBV7-7 and TRBJ2-3, with 9 bases that match TRBD2. Sequenced sample: peripheral blood. The CDR3, as DNA: TGTGCTAGCAGCCCCGGGCTGAGTAGCGGGGGCTCAGATACGCAGTATTTT. The encoded protein is CASSPGLSSGGSDTQYF.